The 30 T cell receptor beta chains listed next were all sequenced from one sample in a study of T cells in Graves' hyperthyroidism and ophthalmopathy. Researchers amplified the TCR beta CDR3 regions from RNA transcripts. The TCR CDR3 was amplified in a first-round RT-PCR using the HTBI primer set. TCRdb re-called the multiplex PCR reads with MiXCR, one entry per CDR3 protein. The sample lists 270,000 or so distinct CDR3 sequences, around 15% occurring once. Sequencing was performed on blood. Source of these receptors: a woman between 50 and 59 years old with Graves' hyperthyroidism that later progressed to Graves' ophthalmopathy.

Ten or more counts support this clonotype. The chain combines TRBV5-4 with TRBJ2-2, with TRBD2 matching 14 bases. J lost 4 bases, V lost 3 bases, and 8 bases had no gene match. Germline V gene data show CDR1 as SGHNT and CDR2 as YYREEE (reference sequence). This CDR3 has 18 residues. The CDR3 is CASSWRLAGGPSTGELFF. CDR3 coding DNA: TGTGCCAGCAGCTGGAGACTAGCGGGAGGGCCTAGCACCGGGGAGCTGTTTTTT.

For this clonotype: This clone may be a read error of a much larger clone one base away. V and J are TRBV20-1 and TRBJ2-5; D remains unclear. The CDR3 length is 10 residues. Trimming took off 4 bases at V and 12 bases at J, with 12 bases between the two ends. Germline values: CDR1 DFQATT, CDR2 SNEGSKA (reference sequence). DNA for the CDR3: TGCAGTGCTAAACCGACCGACGAGTACTTC. It codes for CSAKPTDEYF.

This clonotype was seen only a few times. The CDR3 is CATSRGGLAGYNEQFF. The CDR3 nucleotides read TGTGCCACCAGCAGAGGGGGACTAGCGGGGTACAATGAGCAGTTCTTC. The chain has TRBV15 and TRBJ2-1, with TRBD2 matching 13 bases. CDR1 and CDR2 (germline): LNHNV, YYDKDF (reference sequence). The V gene end was trimmed by 1 base and the J gene end by 4 bases; junction bases not matched to a gene: 1. The CDR3 runs 16 residues.

The chain uses TRBV19 and TRBJ2-5; D unclear. This CDR3 contains 11 residues. With 4 bases removed from V and 2 bases from J, the gap between germline ends came to 2 bases. Germline assignment: CDR1 LNHDA and CDR2 SQIVND (reference sequence). The CDR3 DNA reads TGTGCCAGTAGTAAACAAGAGACCCAGTACTTC. As protein: CASSKQETQYF. Drawing the rest from reference TRBV19 and TRBJ2-5, the complete variable domain is DGGITQSPKYLFRKEGQNVTLSCEQNLNHDAMYWYRQDPGQGLRLIYYSQIVNDFQKGDIAEGYSVSREKKESFPLTVTSAQKNPTAFYLCASSKQETQYFGPGTRLLVL.

This clonotype has at least ten counts. The chain has TRBV5-8 and TRBJ1-2; perhaps TRBD1 as D (6 bases). This CDR3 is 15 amino acids long. The germline gives CDR1 SGHTS, CDR2 YDEGEE. The ends were cut back, 0 bases at V and 2 bases at J, with 11 bases in the middle. The CDR3 DNA reads as TGTGCCAGCAGCTTGGGAGCGGGGGCAAACTATGGCTACACCTTC. This gives the protein CASSLGAGANYGYTF.

This clonotype appeared many times. The V and J genes are TRBV2 and TRBJ1-3, with 10 bases aligning to TRBD1. The CDR3 runs 13 residues. CDR1 and CDR2 from the germline V gene are SNHLY and FYNNEI. Trimming cost V 6 bases and J 7 bases; bases outside gene matches: 3. The CDR3 DNA reads TGTGCCAGCAGGGGACAGGGGATGAACACCATATATTTT. Protein sequence: CASRGQGMNTIYF.

In this sample, this clonotype turned up a few times. This rearrangement joins TRBV14 to TRBJ2-5, with 10 nucleotides matching TRBD2. J gave up 5 bases and V 1 base, and 7 bases lay outside the gene matches. Germline V CDR1 and CDR2: SGHDN, FVKESK. This CDR3 contains 16 residues. The CDR3 loop is CASSQVPLAGMETQYF. Here the CDR3 DNA reads TGTGCCAGCAGCCAAGTTCCACTAGCGGGAATGGAGACCCAGTACTTC.

The V and J genes are TRBV20-1 and TRBJ2-5, with 10 nucleotides matching TRBD1. This CDR3 region has 15 residues. V shed 5 bases, J shed 2 bases, and the junction held 8 bases outside the gene matches. Germline V gives CDR1 DFQATT, CDR2 SNEGSKA (reference sequence). The CDR3 region is CSAGPGQGGQETQYF. The CDR3 DNA sequence: TGCAGTGCTGGACCCGGACAGGGGGGGCAAGAGACCCAGTACTTC.

This clonotype appeared many times. The chain links TRBV30 to TRBJ2-3; D is ambiguous. V was cut by 6 bases and J by 4 bases, with 11 bases left in between. From germline, CDR1 is GTSNPN and CDR2 SVGIG (reference sequence). The CDR3 consists of 12 residues. In DNA, the CDR3 is TGTGCCTGTTCACCTGTCGCAGATACGCAGTATTTT. As protein: CACSPVADTQYF.

The chain is built from TRBV6-1 and TRBJ2-7, with TRBD2 matching over 13 bases. Germline V gives CDR1 MNHNS, CDR2 SASEGT. There are 15 residues in the CDR3. The J segment lost 4 bases and the V segment lost 4 bases, leaving 4 bases of the junction unmatched. The CDR3: CASSALLAGGYEQYF. The CDR3 coding sequence is TGTGCCAGCAGTGCCCTACTAGCGGGAGGGTACGAGCAGTACTTC.

Regarding this clonotype: This may come from a read error, since a much larger clone is one base off. The V and J genes are TRBV18 and TRBJ1-1; D unclear. Trimming left V 2 bases short and J 4 bases short, with 11 bases between. Germline CDR1 and CDR2: KGHSH and LQKENI. This CDR3 is 14 amino acids long. The CDR3 loop reads CASSPSGVCTEAFF. The CDR3 DNA follows: TGTGCCAGCTCACCAAGTGGGGTATGCACTGAAGCTTTCTTT.

The table lists this clonotype with many counts. J is TRBJ1-5 and V is TRBV3-1; weak D call: TRBD1 (5 bases). Trimming took 1 base from V and 4 from J, leaving 17 bases between them. This CDR3 comprises 17 residues. Germline V gene sequence: CDR1 LGHDT, CDR2 YNNKEL (reference sequence). The CDR3 here is CASSQAATGGLNQPQHF. CDR3 DNA: TGTGCCAGCAGCCAAGCGGCCACAGGCGGACTAAATCAGCCCCAGCATTTT.

This clonotype appeared many times. The chain carries TRBV28 and TRBJ2-2, with 9 nucleotides matching TRBD1. The V gene end was trimmed by 5 bases and the J gene end by 7 bases; junction bases not matched to a gene: 11. CDR3 length: 16 residues. The germline CDR1 and CDR2 sequences are MDHEN and SYDVKM. The CDR3 coding sequence is TGTGCCAGCAGTCATAGGGACAGGGAAAAAAGCGGGGAGCTGTTTTTT. Encoded protein: CASSHRDREKSGELFF.

This sequence joins TRBV20-1 and TRBJ1-1; D gene ambiguous. Germline V gives CDR1 DFQATT, CDR2 SNEGSKA (reference sequence). The V end was cut by 6 bases, the J end by 1 base, with 9 bases between. CDR3 length: 12 amino acids. The CDR3 region has the DNA TGCAGTGCCCCACGGGGGAACACTGAAGCTTTCTTT. It is translated as CSAPRGNTEAFF.

This clonotype showed up many times. This chain connects TRBV28 to TRBJ2-2; D remains unclear. From germline, CDR1 is MDHEN and CDR2 SYDVKM. Trimming took off 5 bases at V and 3 bases at J, with 10 bases between the two ends. The CDR3 spans 14 residues. In DNA form, the CDR3 reads TGTGCCAGCAGTCGAAATTATTACACCGGGGAGCTGTTTTTT. Protein sequence: CASSRNYYTGELFF.

At least ten counts were recorded for this clonotype. V gene TRBV18 combines with J gene TRBJ2-5; no reliable D call. The CDR3 has 15 residues. Germline V gives CDR1 KGHSH, CDR2 LQKENI. V lost 3 bases to trimming and J lost 0 bases, with 11 bases between them. CDR3 protein: CASSPDLEDQETQYF. Here the CDR3 DNA reads TGTGCCAGCTCACCCGACTTAGAGGACCAAGAGACCCAGTACTTC.

This clonotype was seen repeatedly, ten times or more. The chain combines TRBV30 with TRBJ2-5; 7 positions match TRBD1. The trim removed 3 bases at V and 5 bases at J, leaving 6 bases unmatched. Germline V gene data show CDR1 as GTSNPN and CDR2 as SVGIG (reference sequence). The CDR3 totals 13 residues. The CDR3 loop is CAWSEGGWETQYF. In DNA, the CDR3 is TGTGCCTGGAGCGAAGGGGGCTGGGAGACCCAGTACTTC.

This clonotype came up many times. The chain is built from TRBV20-1 and TRBJ2-5, with TRBD1 identical over 7 bases. The CDR3 runs to 12 residues. The V and J ends lost 5 bases and 4 bases, in that order; junction bases with no gene match: 4. Looked up from germline, CDR1 is DFQATT and CDR2 is SNEGSKA (reference sequence). The CDR3 loop is CSAPDRTETQYF. CDR3 bases: TGCAGTGCTCCGGACAGGACAGAGACCCAGTACTTC.

This clonotype has a count of ten or more. The CDR3 here is CASTGTGVSYEQYF. The CDR3 DNA reads as TGTGCCAGTACCGGGACAGGGGTCTCCTACGAGCAGTACTTC. The rearrangement joins TRBV28 to TRBJ2-7; 10 bases match TRBD1. J gave up 0 bases and V 9 bases, and 5 bases lay outside the gene matches. This CDR3 spans 14 amino acids. Germline CDR1 is MDHEN and CDR2 is SYDVKM.

Here the CDR3 DNA reads TGCAGTGCCCCCAGTTTTCCCGGGGGACAGGGGATGGGTGACACTGAAGCTTTCTTT. It encodes CSAPSFPGGQGMGDTEAFF. This chain joins TRBV20-1 and TRBJ1-1, with TRBD1 identical over 10 bases. Germline V lookup: CDR1 DFQATT, CDR2 SNEGSKA (reference sequence). The CDR3 length is 19 residues. J gave up 3 bases and V 6 bases, and 22 bases lay outside the gene matches.

V and J are TRBV4-1 and TRBJ1-1; no definite D call. The CDR3 is 17 amino acids. V was pared by 0 bases and J by 7 bases, with 21 bases between. The germline V gene has CDR1 MGHRA and CDR2 YSYEKL. The CDR3 region has the DNA TGCGCCAGCAGCCAAGATTGGTGGAGCGGTGAGGTCGGTGAAGCTTTCTTT. Protein product: CASSQDWWSGEVGEAFF.

This clonotype was recorded many times. The CDR3 region is CASSPTDSYNEQFF. For the CDR3, the DNA is TGTGCCAGCAGCCCGACAGATTCCTACAATGAGCAGTTCTTC. This rearrangement joins TRBV3-1 to TRBJ2-1; D possibly corresponds to TRBD1 (5 bases). Trimming removed 4 bases from V and 1 base from J, with 8 bases in between. The CDR3 has 14 amino acids. The germline V gene has CDR1 LGHDT and CDR2 YNNKEL (reference sequence).

This clonotype has at least ten counts. The rearrangement links TRBV28 to TRBJ2-3; D is unresolved. Trimming left V 5 bases short and J 6 bases short, with 15 bases between. Germline CDR1 reads MDHEN; CDR2 reads SYDVKM. The length of the CDR3 is 14 residues. CDR3 sequence: CASSPYGVEDTQYF. CDR3 in DNA: TGTGCCAGCAGTCCATATGGGGTAGAGGATACGCAGTATTTT. Full variable domain (remainder filled in from reference TRBV28 and TRBJ2-3): DVKVTQSSRYLVKRTGEKVFLECVQDMDHENMFWYRQDPGLGLRLIYFSYDVKMKEKGDIPEGYSVSREKKERFSLILESASTNQTSMYLCASSPYGVEDTQYFGPGTRLTVL.

This clonotype appeared many times. V and J are TRBV6-1 and TRBJ2-3; a possible D gene is TRBD2 (5 bases). Trimming took 7 bases from V and 2 from J, leaving 19 bases between them. The CDR3 contains 16 residues. CDR1 and CDR2 from the germline V gene are MNHNS and SASEGT. The CDR3 coding sequence is TGTGCCAGCAAGATAGGGAGCGGAGCCTTCACAGATACGCAGTATTTT. It codes for CASKIGSGAFTDTQYF.

This clonotype was seen many times. The DNA for the CDR3 is TGCAGTGCTAGAGCTGACAGCTTAACCACTGAAGCTTTCTTT. This sequence encodes CSARADSLTTEAFF. The V gene is TRBV20-1, the J gene TRBJ1-1, with D possibly matching TRBD1 (5 bases). The CDR3 covers 14 residues. The germline V and J ends were trimmed by 1 base and 4 bases, with 13 bases remaining between them. The germline V gene has CDR1 DFQATT and CDR2 SNEGSKA (reference sequence).

On this clonotype: A much larger clone differs by one base, so this may be a read error. This sequence joins TRBV6-1 and TRBJ2-5, with D tentatively TRBD1 or TRBD2 (6 bases each). Looked up from germline, CDR1 is MNHNS and CDR2 is SASEGT. The CDR3 has 14 residues. Deletions cut 1 base from V and 7 bases from J, with 13 bases between. Written as DNA, the CDR3 is TGTGCCAGCAGTGAAGTAAGAGGGGGAGGGACCCAGTACTTC. Translated: CASSEVRGGGTQYF.

This clonotype was observed many times. The gene calls are TRBV5-1 and TRBJ2-3, with 7 bases matching TRBD2. The junction had 7 bases not matched to a gene; V was cut back by 7 bases and J by 2 bases. The CDR3 totals 14 residues. The germline V gene encodes CDR1 SGHRS and CDR2 YFSETQ. The CDR3: CASQFGGFTDTQYF. For the CDR3, the DNA is TGCGCCAGCCAATTCGGGGGGTTCACAGATACGCAGTATTTT.

This clonotype was counted many times. This sequence joins TRBV3-1 and TRBJ1-5; maybe TRBD1 (5 bases). Trimming took 0 bases from V and 3 from J, leaving 9 bases between them. The CDR3 sequence is 15 residues long. Germline V gene sequence: CDR1 LGHDT, CDR2 YNNKEL (reference sequence). CDR3 nucleotides: TGTGCCAGCAGCCAAGATCCAGGGTACAATCAGCCCCAGCATTTT. This encodes CASSQDPGYNQPQHF.

Only a few counts were recorded for this clonotype. The V and J genes are TRBV5-1 and TRBJ1-2, with 10 bases aligning to TRBD1. The CDR3 extends over 15 amino acids. Per germline, CDR1 SGHRS and CDR2 YFSETQ. Trimming at V came to 5 bases and at J to 8 bases, leaving 12 bases not matched to a gene. The CDR3 bases are TGCGCCAGCAGGCTACCCGGCGTGACAGGGGGCGGCTACACCTTC. Amino acids: CASRLPGVTGGGYTF.

Of note for this clonotype: A clone one base away is much larger, so this may be a read error. The CDR3 protein is CVSSAVPGHLYEQYF. The CDR3 bases are TGTGTCAGCAGCGCCGTCCCGGGACATCTCTACGAGCAGTACTTC. The chain joins TRBV7-9 to TRBJ2-7; D is perhaps TRBD1 (6 bases). Germline V gene lookup returns CDR1 SEHNR and CDR2 FQNEAQ (reference sequence). CDR3 size: 15 residues.